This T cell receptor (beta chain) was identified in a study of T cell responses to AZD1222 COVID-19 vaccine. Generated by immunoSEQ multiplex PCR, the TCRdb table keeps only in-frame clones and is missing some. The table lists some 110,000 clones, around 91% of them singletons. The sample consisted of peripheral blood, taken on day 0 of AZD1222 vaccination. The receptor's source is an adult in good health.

The CDR3 DNA reads TGTGCCAGTAGGAACAACTGGGCGCCGAACACTGAAGCTTTCTTT. Translation gives CASRNNWAPNTEAFF. The chain employs TRBV19 and TRBJ1-1; D remains ambiguous. Between the trimmed V and J ends, which lost 6 bases and 1 base, there was a span of 15 bases. The CDR3 loop spans 15 amino acids. Per the germline V gene, CDR1 is LNHDA and CDR2 is SQIVND (reference sequence).